This entry lists 27 T cell receptor beta chains sequenced from one sample in a study of blood T cell repertoires in COVID-19. Assay: immunoSEQ multiplex PCR; the TCRdb copy retains only in-frame clones and omits some. This table holds just over 150,000 clones, 70% to 85% found once. Material for sequencing was peripheral blood. These receptor sequences come from a woman aged 50 to 65 with acute or convalescent COVID-19.

This clone was found a few times. V and J are TRBV7-2 and TRBJ2-7; 8 nucleotides agree with TRBD1. The CDR3 loop spans 14 amino acids. J lost 5 bases, V lost 5 bases, and 8 bases had no gene match. Germline V lookup: CDR1 SGHTA, CDR2 FQGNSA. As DNA, the CDR3 is TGTGCCAGCAGCCCCCGGACAGGGTTCCACGAGCAGTACTTC. As protein: CASSPRTGFHEQYF.

This chain connects TRBV28 to TRBJ2-7, with TRBD2 matching over 7 bases. The CDR3 contains 15 residues. The germline CDR1 and CDR2 sequences are MDHEN and SYDVKM. Trimming at V came to 6 bases and at J to 1 base, leaving 9 bases not matched to a gene. The CDR3 spells CASRSASGVSYEQYF. Here the CDR3 DNA reads TGTGCCAGCAGATCCGCTAGCGGAGTGTCCTACGAGCAGTACTTC.

The V call is TRBV3-1 (or the pseudogene TRBV3-2), the J call TRBJ2-5, with 12 bases aligning to TRBD2. Trimming took 6 bases from V and 5 from J; bases not matched to a gene: 7. The CDR3 is made up of 15 amino acids. Germline assignment: CDR1 LGHDT and CDR2 YNNKEL (reference sequence). Here the CDR3 reads CASRSTSGSVETQYF. The DNA of the CDR3 is TGTGCCAGCAGATCGACTAGCGGGAGCGTGGAGACCCAGTACTTC.

This chain joins TRBV2 and TRBJ2-3; tentatively, D is TRBD2 (6 bases). Looked up from germline, CDR1 is SNHLY and CDR2 is FYNNEI. The ends were cut back, 6 bases at V and 2 bases at J, with 15 bases in the middle. The CDR3 extends over 15 amino acids. The CDR3 sequence: CASRIGGKFTDTQYF. The DNA for the CDR3 is TGTGCCAGCAGGATAGGAGGGAAATTCACAGATACGCAGTATTTT.

The rearrangement uses TRBV5-1 and TRBJ1-4; the D is unclear. The CDR3 runs 14 residues. The V gene lost 3 bases and the J gene lost 0 bases, with 6 bases spanning the gap. The germline gives CDR1 SGHRS, CDR2 YFSETQ. CDR3 protein: CASSSRSTNEKLFF. The CDR3 nucleotides are TGCGCCAGCAGCTCTAGGTCAACTAATGAAAAACTGTTTTTT.

J is TRBJ2-5 and V is TRBV11-2, with 8 bases lining up with TRBD1. The CDR3 has 15 amino acids. Germline V gene lookup returns CDR1 SGHAT and CDR2 FQNNGV. V was pared by 1 base and J by 4 bases, with 5 bases of the junction left unmatched. The CDR3 sequence: CASSLGQGRRETQYF. The CDR3 nucleotides read TGTGCCAGCAGCTTAGGACAGGGGCGGCGAGAGACCCAGTACTTC.

The CDR3 DNA follows: TGTGCCAGCAGCCAAGCGTCGGGACAGTCTTCACCCCTCCACTTT. Translated, it gives CASSQASGQSSPLHF. The rearrangement links TRBV4-2 to TRBJ1-6, with 7 bases matching TRBD1. V was clipped by 1 base and J by 9 bases; unmatched bases: 6. From germline, CDR1 is LGHNA and CDR2 YNFKEQ. This CDR3 is 15 amino acids long.

The chain links TRBV19 to TRBJ2-7, with TRBD1 matching over 9 bases. V lost 6 bases to trimming and J lost 6 bases; unmatched junction nucleotides: 6. CDR3 length: 13 amino acids. Germline assignment: CDR1 LNHDA and CDR2 SQIVND (reference sequence). This chain's CDR3 is CASSPGQGTEQYF. For the CDR3, the DNA is TGTGCCAGTAGCCCGGGACAGGGAACCGAGCAGTACTTC.

The chain is built from TRBV6-5 and TRBJ1-2; perhaps TRBD1 as D (5 bases). V gave up 7 bases and J gave up 6 bases, with 18 bases separating them. CDR1 and CDR2 (germline): MNHEY, SVGAGI. The CDR3 has 14 residues. This CDR3 reads CASTKAGSLDGYTF. The CDR3 region has the DNA TGTGCCAGCACCAAAGCAGGGTCCTTGGATGGCTACACCTTC.

V usage is TRBV11-2 and J usage is TRBJ1-2, with a possible D match to TRBD1 (5 bases). V lost 5 bases and J 8 bases, leaving 18 bases between the germline ends. This CDR3 spans 14 amino acids. Germline CDR1 reads SGHAT; CDR2 reads FQNNGV. The CDR3 loop reads CASSPGARAGGYTF. The CDR3 nucleotides read TGTGCCAGCAGCCCCGGGGCCCGGGCGGGGGGCTACACCTTC.

The chain links TRBV7-2 to TRBJ2-5; possibly TRBD2 for D (6 bases). The ends were cut back, 2 bases at V and 3 bases at J, with 7 bases in the middle. This CDR3 is built from 13 residues. Germline V gives CDR1 SGHTA, CDR2 FQGNSA. This CDR3 is CASSLWGEETQYF. DNA for the CDR3: TGTGCCAGCAGCTTATGGGGGGAAGAGACCCAGTACTTC.

This chain uses TRBV19 with TRBJ1-5; weak D call: TRBD1 (6 bases). V lost 5 bases to trimming and J lost 3 bases, with 14 bases between them. The CDR3 runs 15 residues. CDR1 and CDR2 from the germline V gene are LNHDA and SQIVND (reference sequence). The CDR3 nucleotides read TGTGCCAGTAGTGCCCTCCGGGACAACAATCAGCCCCAGCATTTT. Translation gives CASSALRDNNQPQHF.

CDR3: CASSIGGARVTEAFF. The DNA of the CDR3 is TGTGCCAGCAGCATTGGTGGGGCTCGGGTCACTGAAGCTTTCTTT. V is TRBV28 and J is TRBJ1-1; perhaps TRBD1 as D (5 bases). V lost 6 bases and J lost 4, with 18 bases in between. The germline V gene encodes CDR1 MDHEN and CDR2 SYDVKM. This CDR3 is built from 15 residues.

The chain has TRBV6-5 and TRBJ2-3; tentatively, D is TRBD1 (5 bases). The V and J ends lost 2 bases and 0 bases respectively, with 9 bases between them. The CDR3 is 15 amino acids. The germline V gene encodes CDR1 MNHEY and CDR2 SVGAGI. CDR3 sequence reads: CASSYIGHSTDTQYF. The CDR3 coding sequence is TGTGCCAGCAGTTACATTGGACATAGCACAGATACGCAGTATTTT.

This clone appeared once. This rearrangement joins TRBV29-1 to TRBJ2-5, with D tentatively TRBD2 (5 bases). Between the trimmed V and J ends, which lost 0 bases and 5 bases, there was a span of 13 bases. The germline V gene encodes CDR1 SQVTM and CDR2 ANQGSEA. This CDR3 has 14 amino acids. The CDR3 here is CSVEDHGNRETQYF. The CDR3 coding sequence is TGCAGCGTTGAAGATCACGGGAATCGGGAGACCCAGTACTTC.

The gene calls are TRBV3-1 (or the pseudogene TRBV3-2) and TRBJ1-2; TRBD1 aligns across 8 bases. V shed 3 bases, J shed 4 bases, and the junction held 4 bases outside the gene matches. Germline CDR1 and CDR2: LGHDT and YNNKEL (reference sequence). The length of the CDR3 is 14 residues. CDR3 amino acids: CASSQDRDAYGYTF. The CDR3 nucleotides are TGTGCCAGCAGCCAGGACAGGGACGCCTATGGCTACACCTTC.

V gene TRBV5-5 combines with J gene TRBJ2-7; TRBD1 matches at 10 bases. Trimming at V came to 5 bases and at J to 0 bases, leaving 5 bases not matched to a gene. CDR1 is SGHKS and CDR2 is YYEKEE in the germline V gene (reference sequence). This CDR3 is built from 15 residues. The CDR3 spells CASRMGQGSSYEQYF. In nucleotides, the CDR3 is TGTGCCAGCAGGATGGGACAGGGGAGCTCCTACGAGCAGTACTTC.

This clone was counted a few times. The gene calls are TRBV6-5 and TRBJ2-1; 12 positions agree with TRBD2. Per the germline V gene, CDR1 is MNHEY and CDR2 is SVGAGI. With V trimmed by 6 bases and J by 8 bases, 8 bases remained unmatched. CDR3 length equals 15 residues. Written as DNA, the CDR3 is TGTGCCAGCAGGGCCGGGACTAGCGGGTGGGATGAGCAGTTCTTC. Protein sequence: CASRAGTSGWDEQFF.

The rearrangement uses TRBV6-1 and TRBJ1-2, with unresolved D. The V end lost 2 bases, the J end lost 1 base, and 8 bases lay between the germline ends. CDR1 and CDR2 (germline): MNHNS, SASEGT. The length of the CDR3 is 14 residues. Written as DNA, the CDR3 is TGTGCCAGCAGTGAACACAGTGGTAACTATGGCTACACCTTC. It translates to CASSEHSGNYGYTF.

The chain links TRBV7-3 to TRBJ2-3; D may be TRBD2 (5 bases). The CDR3 is made up of 14 amino acids. The V end was cut by 5 bases, the J end by 4 bases, with 13 bases between. The germline V gene encodes CDR1 SGHTA and CDR2 FQGTGA. This CDR3 is CASSTLGSSDTQYF. CDR3 sequence (DNA): TGTGCCAGCAGCACCCTGGGGAGTTCAGATACGCAGTATTTT. The complete variable domain, with remaining parts taken from reference TRBV7-3 and TRBJ2-3, reads GAGVSQTPSNKVTEKGKYVELRCDPISGHTALYWYRQSLGQGPEFLIYFQGTGAADDSGLPNDRFFAVRPEGSVSTLKIQRTERGDSAVYLCASSTLGSSDTQYFGPGTRLTVL.

The chain uses TRBV2 and TRBJ2-1; perhaps TRBD2 as D (6 bases). V shed 6 bases and J shed 6 bases, with 18 bases lying between them. There are 15 residues in the CDR3. Looked up from germline, CDR1 is SNHLY and CDR2 is FYNNEI. This CDR3 is CASRGPPGRGNEQFF. DNA for the CDR3: TGTGCCAGCAGAGGGCCGCCTGGGCGGGGCAATGAGCAGTTCTTC.

CDR3 protein: CASSYPTSGRAVVGEQFF. The CDR3 bases are TGTGCCAGCAGCTACCCGACTAGCGGGAGGGCCGTAGTTGGTGAGCAGTTCTTC. This rearrangement joins TRBV7-2 to TRBJ2-1; 14 bases line up with TRBD2. Germline V gene lookup returns CDR1 SGHTA and CDR2 FQGNSA. V was clipped by 4 bases and J by 9 bases; unmatched bases: 14. CDR3 size: 18 residues.

The CDR3 DNA reads as TGTGCCAGCAGCGGACAGGGGAGTGTCTATGGCTACACCTTC. Translated: CASSGQGSVYGYTF. V is TRBV28 and J is TRBJ1-2, with 9 bases lining up with TRBD1. Looked up from germline, CDR1 is MDHEN and CDR2 is SYDVKM. This CDR3 has 14 amino acids. Losses at the gene ends were 6 bases for V and 4 bases for J; bases not matched to a gene: 6.

V gene TRBV18 combines with J gene TRBJ1-2, with D hard to call. The CDR3 contains 13 residues. The germline gives CDR1 KGHSH, CDR2 LQKENI. V gave up 4 bases and J gave up 7 bases, with 13 bases separating them. The CDR3 region is CASSREVSGGYTF. The CDR3 DNA follows: TGTGCCAGCTCACGGGAGGTCTCGGGTGGCTACACCTTC.

V is TRBV7-2 and J is TRBJ2-3, with TRBD2 as a possible D gene (5 bases). V dropped 2 bases and J dropped 5 bases, with 11 bases sitting between them. Germline values: CDR1 SGHTA, CDR2 FQGNSA. CDR3 length: 14 amino acids. This CDR3 is CASSLTRAVDTQYF. In DNA, the CDR3 is TGTGCCAGCAGCTTAACTAGGGCGGTAGATACGCAGTATTTT.

The CDR3 DNA follows: TGTGCCAGTCGTCGGGAAGCGCATAATTCACCCCTCCACTTT. Residues: CASRREAHNSPLHF. V gene TRBV19 combines with J gene TRBJ1-6; no firm D call. In germline, CDR1 is LNHDA, CDR2 SQIVND (reference sequence). This CDR3 comprises 14 residues. Trimming left V 8 bases short and J 5 bases short, with 13 bases between.

The CDR3 nucleotides read TGTGCCAGTGGGAGAGGTGATCAAGAGACCCAGTACTTC. It specifies CASGRGDQETQYF. This chain connects TRBV19 to TRBJ2-5, with a tentative D call TRBD2 (5 bases). Germline CDR1 and CDR2: LNHDA and SQIVND (reference sequence). V was shortened by 8 bases and J by 2 bases, with 12 bases between the two germline ends. CDR3 length: 13 amino acids.